What follows are 19 T cell receptor beta chains derived from one specimen sequenced in a study of blood T cell repertoires in COVID-19. Generated by immunoSEQ multiplex PCR, the TCRdb table keeps only in-frame clones and is missing some. Of roughly 390,000 clones in the sample, about 89% are singletons; the top ten hold about 9.4%. The sequenced material came from peripheral blood. The receptors were gathered from a woman under 40 with COVID-19, enrolled during active disease.

CDR3 in DNA: TGTGCCAGCAGCTCGACAGGGTGGCAAGAGACCCAGTACTTC. Protein sequence: CASSSTGWQETQYF. The genes are TRBV7-9 and TRBJ2-5; TRBD1 aligns across 7 bases. V was pared by 4 bases and J by 2 bases, with 4 bases of the junction left unmatched. Germline V gives CDR1 SEHNR, CDR2 FQNEAQ (reference sequence). The CDR3 sequence is 14 residues long.

Worth noting for this clone: Different DNA sequences within this sample yield the same CDR3. The genes are TRBV5-4 and TRBJ2-5; perhaps TRBD1 as D (5 bases). V lost 0 bases, J lost 2 bases, and 5 bases lay in between. Germline loops: CDR1 SGHNT, CDR2 YYREEE (reference sequence). This CDR3 is 13 amino acids long. CDR3 bases: TGTGCCAGCAGCTTGGGACAGCAAGAGACCCAGTACTTC. The encoded protein is CASSLGQQETQYF.

The J gene is TRBJ2-2, the V gene TRBV29-1, with 10 bases fitting TRBD1. Germline CDR1 and CDR2: SQVTM and ANQGSEA. The CDR3 loop spans 14 amino acids. With 7 bases clipped from V and 0 bases from J, the junction kept 2 bases outside the gene matches. As DNA, the CDR3 is TGCAGCGGTGGACAGGGGGCGAACACCGGGGAGCTGTTTTTT. This encodes CSGGQGANTGELFF.

This chain links TRBV3-1 (or the pseudogene TRBV3-2) with TRBJ2-7; D gene ambiguous. The length of the CDR3 is 12 residues. Trimming pared 4 bases from V and 5 bases from J, leaving 9 bases between. Germline loops: CDR1 LGHDT, CDR2 YNNKEL (reference sequence). In nucleotides, the CDR3 is TGTGCCAGCAGCCCCGAGGCAAACGAGCAGTACTTC. Its translation: CASSPEANEQYF.

The chain carries TRBV28 and TRBJ1-2; 7 nucleotides match TRBD1. This CDR3 contains 15 residues. The junction had 15 bases not matched to a gene; V was cut back by 6 bases and J by 8 bases. CDR1 and CDR2 (germline): MDHEN, SYDVKM. The chain's CDR3 is CASSRRQGVMEGYTF. The CDR3 DNA is TGTGCCAGCAGCCGCCGACAGGGAGTGATGGAGGGCTACACCTTC.

The chain uses TRBV14 and TRBJ1-6, with D possibly matching TRBD1 (6 bases). This CDR3 comprises 14 residues. The V end lost 2 bases, the J end lost 9 bases, and 11 bases lay between the germline ends. Germline V lookup: CDR1 SGHDN, CDR2 FVKESK. The CDR3 here is CASSQLTGSSPLHF. CDR3 sequence (DNA): TGTGCCAGCAGCCAATTAACAGGGAGTTCACCCCTCCACTTT.

The CDR3 region has the DNA TGTGCCAGCAGTTACAGCAGGGTCACAACCTACGAGCAGTACTTC. Its protein product is CASSYSRVTTYEQYF. The chain has TRBV6-5 and TRBJ2-7; D possibly corresponds to TRBD1 (5 bases). The germline V gene has CDR1 MNHEY and CDR2 SVGAGI. Trimming took off 2 bases at V and 2 bases at J, with 13 bases between the two ends. There are 15 residues in the CDR3.

The gene calls are TRBV7-9 and TRBJ2-7; D is possibly TRBD2 (6 bases). Germline V CDR1 and CDR2: SEHNR, FQNEAQ (reference sequence). The CDR3 consists of 16 residues. Trimming pared 5 bases from V and 2 bases from J, leaving 19 bases between. Written as DNA, the CDR3 is TGTGCCAGCAGCCCAAGACCCTTACTAGCCACCTACGAGCAGTACTTC. This sequence encodes CASSPRPLLATYEQYF. The full variable domain, in which reference TRBV7-9 and TRBJ2-7 provide the parts outside the CDR3, is DTGVSQNPRHKITKRGQNVTFRCDPISEHNRLYWYRQTLGQGPEFLTYFQNEAQLEKSRLLSDRFSAERPKGSFSTLEIQRTEQGDSAMYLCASSPRPLLATYEQYFGPGTRLTVT.

The chain recombines TRBV11-3 with TRBJ2-1; 9 positions agree with TRBD2. The V gene's germline CDR1 is SGHNT and CDR2 YENEEA. With V trimmed by 4 bases and J by 4 bases, 5 bases remained unmatched. There are 15 residues in the CDR3. The CDR3 DNA is TGTGCCAGCAGCTCCACTAGCGGGTTTTACAATGAGCAGTTCTTC. Residues: CASSSTSGFYNEQFF.

A word on this clone: One end of the junction is discordant with germline, which a read error may explain. This rearrangement joins TRBV13 to TRBJ2-7; 7 bases line up with TRBD2. CDR1 is PRHDT and CDR2 is FYEKMQ in the germline V gene (reference sequence). The CDR3 consists of 14 residues. In DNA form, the CDR3 reads TGTGCCAGCAGCTTTAGGGAGGGCTCCCACGAGCAGTACTTC. As protein: CASSFREGSHEQYF.

The chain joins TRBV10-3 to TRBJ1-3; unclear D gene. The V and J ends lost 6 bases and 4 bases respectively, with 4 bases between them. The CDR3 has 11 residues. Germline-derived CDR1 and CDR2 are ENHRY and SYGVKD. The CDR3 loop reads CAISPGNTIYF. CDR3 nucleotides: TGTGCCATCAGCCCGGGAAACACCATATATTTT.

The chain is built from TRBV5-6 and TRBJ2-7; weak D call: TRBD2 (6 bases). This CDR3 contains 15 residues. The germline V gene encodes CDR1 SGHDT and CDR2 YYEEEE. Trimming removed 1 base from V and 0 bases from J, with 11 bases in between. The CDR3 spells CASSLFGSGSYEQYF. The CDR3 nucleotides read TGTGCCAGCAGCTTGTTCGGGAGTGGCTCCTACGAGCAGTACTTC. The whole variable domain, remainder taken from reference TRBV5-6 and TRBJ2-7, is DAGVTQSPTHLIKTRGQQVTLRCSPKSGHDTVSWYQQALGQGPQFIFQYYEEEERQRGNFPDRFSGHQFPNYSSELNVNALLLGDSALYLCASSLFGSGSYEQYFGPGTRLTVT.

On this clone: Other DNA sequences in this specimen translate into the identical CDR3. This chain connects TRBV5-4 to TRBJ2-7; the match to TRBD2 covers 8 bases. The germline V gene encodes CDR1 SGHNT and CDR2 YYREEE (reference sequence). The CDR3 loop spans 15 amino acids. The V gene end was trimmed by 0 bases and the J gene end by 4 bases; junction bases not matched to a gene: 6. The CDR3 coding sequence is TGTGCCAGCAGCTTGGGTCTAGCGGGTGCTTACGAGCAGTACTTC. This gives the protein CASSLGLAGAYEQYF.

The chain has TRBV30 and TRBJ1-4, with a tentative D call TRBD1 (5 bases). From germline, CDR1 is GTSNPN and CDR2 SVGIG (reference sequence). Trimming cost V 3 bases and J 3 bases, with 14 bases left between them. The CDR3 has 15 amino acids. The CDR3 loop is CAWRDGRGPNEKLFF. The CDR3 DNA reads as TGTGCCTGGAGGGATGGGAGGGGACCTAATGAAAAACTGTTTTTT.

This rearrangement joins TRBV9 to TRBJ2-5; 9 bases align to TRBD1. Trimming at V came to 4 bases and at J to 5 bases, leaving 6 bases not matched to a gene. This CDR3 is built from 14 residues. CDR1 and CDR2 (germline): SGDLS, YYNGEE. CDR3 sequence: CASSLQGARETQYF. The DNA for the CDR3 is TGTGCCAGCAGCCTACAGGGGGCGAGGGAGACCCAGTACTTC.

This chain connects TRBV5-1 to TRBJ1-2; TRBD1 agrees at 7 bases. The CDR3 has 16 amino acids. CDR1 is SGHRS and CDR2 is YFSETQ in the germline V gene. V was clipped by 0 bases and J by 0 bases; unmatched bases: 5. The CDR3 sequence is CASSLEPQGTNYGYTF. The CDR3 region has the DNA TGCGCCAGCAGCTTGGAGCCACAGGGGACTAACTATGGCTACACCTTC.

The rearrangement joins TRBV28 to TRBJ2-4; possible D gene TRBD1, 6 bases. CDR3 length: 13 amino acids. The germline V and J ends were trimmed by 7 bases and 7 bases, with 14 bases remaining between them. Germline V gene data show CDR1 as MDHEN and CDR2 as SYDVKM. CDR3 sequence: CASTPRDTNIQYF. The CDR3 DNA follows: TGTGCCAGCACCCCCCGGGACACGAACATTCAGTACTTC.

The chain links TRBV7-3 to TRBJ2-2; D gene uncertain. With 5 bases removed from V and 3 bases from J, the gap between germline ends came to 4 bases. The CDR3 is made up of 12 amino acids. Germline CDR1 SGHTA, CDR2 FQGTGA. The chain's CDR3 is CASSPDTGELFF. In DNA, the CDR3 is TGTGCCAGCAGCCCCGACACCGGGGAGCTGTTTTTT.

The gene calls are TRBV18 and TRBJ2-7; tentatively, D is TRBD1 (5 bases). The germline CDR1 and CDR2 sequences are KGHSH and LQKENI. Trimming removed 3 bases from V and 6 bases from J, with 18 bases in between. There are 15 residues in the CDR3. This chain's CDR3 is CASSPLDTKLAEQYF. The CDR3 DNA reads as TGTGCCAGCTCACCGCTGGACACCAAATTGGCCGAGCAGTACTTC.